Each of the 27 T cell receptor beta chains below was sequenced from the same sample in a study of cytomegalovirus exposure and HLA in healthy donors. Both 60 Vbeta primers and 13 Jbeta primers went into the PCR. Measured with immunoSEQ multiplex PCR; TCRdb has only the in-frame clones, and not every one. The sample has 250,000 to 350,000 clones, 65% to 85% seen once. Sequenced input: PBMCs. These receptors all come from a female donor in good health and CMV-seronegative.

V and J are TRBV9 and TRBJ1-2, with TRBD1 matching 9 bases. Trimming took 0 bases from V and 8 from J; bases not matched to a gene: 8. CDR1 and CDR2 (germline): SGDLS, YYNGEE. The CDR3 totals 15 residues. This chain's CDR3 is CASSVDTGGVEGYTF. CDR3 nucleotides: TGTGCCAGCAGCGTAGATACAGGGGGCGTAGAAGGCTACACCTTC.

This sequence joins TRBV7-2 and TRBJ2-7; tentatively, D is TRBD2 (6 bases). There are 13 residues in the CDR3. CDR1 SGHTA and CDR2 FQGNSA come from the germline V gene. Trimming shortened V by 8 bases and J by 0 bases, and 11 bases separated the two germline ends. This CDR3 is CASGNSGSYEQYF. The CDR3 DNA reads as TGTGCCAGCGGTAATAGCGGCTCCTACGAGCAGTACTTC.

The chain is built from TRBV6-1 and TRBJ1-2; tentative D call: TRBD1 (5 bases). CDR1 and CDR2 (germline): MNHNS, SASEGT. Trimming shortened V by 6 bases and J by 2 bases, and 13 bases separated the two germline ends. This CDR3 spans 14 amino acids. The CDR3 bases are TGTGCCAGCAGCCTCCTTGGGGCCAACTATGGCTACACCTTC. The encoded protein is CASSLLGANYGYTF.

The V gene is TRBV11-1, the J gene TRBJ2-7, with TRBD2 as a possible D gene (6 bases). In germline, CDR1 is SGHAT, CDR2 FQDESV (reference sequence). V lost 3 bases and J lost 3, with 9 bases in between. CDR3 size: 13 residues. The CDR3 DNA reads TGTGCCAGCAGCTTCGGGACTTACTACGAGCAGTACTTC. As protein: CASSFGTYYEQYF.

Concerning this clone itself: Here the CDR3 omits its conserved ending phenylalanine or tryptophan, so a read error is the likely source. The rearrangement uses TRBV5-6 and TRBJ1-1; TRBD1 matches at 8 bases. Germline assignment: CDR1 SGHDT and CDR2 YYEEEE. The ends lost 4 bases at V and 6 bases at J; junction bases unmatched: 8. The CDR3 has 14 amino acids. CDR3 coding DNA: TGTGCCAGCAGCCCTGCAGGGGGCTCCGCTGAAGCTTTCTCT. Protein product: CASSPAGGSAEAFS.

The CDR3 spells CASSGQGGRDQPQHF. The DNA of the CDR3 is TGTGCCAGCAGTGGTCAGGGGGGAAGGGATCAGCCCCAGCATTTT. V is TRBV6-1 and J is TRBJ1-5; 7 positions match TRBD1. The junction had 8 bases not matched to a gene; V was cut back by 4 bases and J by 5 bases. Germline-derived CDR1 and CDR2 are MNHNS and SASEGT. The length of the CDR3 is 15 residues.

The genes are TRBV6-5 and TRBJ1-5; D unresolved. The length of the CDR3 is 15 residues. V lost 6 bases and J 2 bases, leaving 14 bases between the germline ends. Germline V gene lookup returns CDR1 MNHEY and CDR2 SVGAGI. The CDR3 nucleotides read TGTGCCAGCAGCCCCGGTGCGGTACGCAATCAGCCCCAGCATTTT. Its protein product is CASSPGAVRNQPQHF.

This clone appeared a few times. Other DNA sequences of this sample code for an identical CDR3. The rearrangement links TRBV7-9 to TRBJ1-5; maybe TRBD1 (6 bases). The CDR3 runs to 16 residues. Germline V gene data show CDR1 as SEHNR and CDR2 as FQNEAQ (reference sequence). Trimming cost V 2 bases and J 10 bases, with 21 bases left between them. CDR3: CASSLSRDNGLSPQHF. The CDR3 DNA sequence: TGTGCCAGCAGCTTATCCCGGGACAATGGACTTTCTCCCCAGCATTTT.

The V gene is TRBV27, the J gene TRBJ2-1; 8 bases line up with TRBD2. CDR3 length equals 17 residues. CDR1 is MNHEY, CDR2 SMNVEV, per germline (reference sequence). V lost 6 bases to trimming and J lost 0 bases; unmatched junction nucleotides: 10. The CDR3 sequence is CASSPSGPVRSYNEQFF. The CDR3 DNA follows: TGTGCCAGCAGCCCTAGCGGGCCCGTCCGCTCCTACAATGAGCAGTTCTTC.

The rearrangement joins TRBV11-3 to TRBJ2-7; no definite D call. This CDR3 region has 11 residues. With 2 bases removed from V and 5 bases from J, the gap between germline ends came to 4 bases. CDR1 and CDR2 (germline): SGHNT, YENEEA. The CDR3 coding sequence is TGTGCCAGCAGCTTACAGGACGAGCAGTACTTC. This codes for CASSLQDEQYF.

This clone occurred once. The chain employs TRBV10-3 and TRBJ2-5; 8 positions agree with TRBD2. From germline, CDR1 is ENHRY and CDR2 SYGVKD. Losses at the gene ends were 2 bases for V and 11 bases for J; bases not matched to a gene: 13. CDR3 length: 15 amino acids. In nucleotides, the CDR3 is TGTGCCATCAGTGAGGGAGTTTGGGGAGCGGGGGAGCAGTACTTC. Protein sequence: CAISEGVWGAGEQYF.

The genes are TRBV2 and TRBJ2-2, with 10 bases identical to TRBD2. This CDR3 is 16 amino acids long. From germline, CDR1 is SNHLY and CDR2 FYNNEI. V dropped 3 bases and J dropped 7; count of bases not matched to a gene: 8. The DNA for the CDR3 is TGTGCCAGCAGTGATCCCAGCGGGAGGGCCGACGGGGAGCTGTTTTTT. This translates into CASSDPSGRADGELFF.

Here the CDR3 reads CASSRLAGPYEQYF. DNA for the CDR3: TGTGCCAGCAGTCGACTAGCGGGCCCCTACGAGCAGTACTTC. The J gene is TRBJ2-7, the V gene TRBV28; TRBD2 aligns across 10 bases. Germline values: CDR1 MDHEN, CDR2 SYDVKM. V lost 5 bases to trimming and J lost 2 bases; unmatched junction nucleotides: 3. There are 14 residues in the CDR3.

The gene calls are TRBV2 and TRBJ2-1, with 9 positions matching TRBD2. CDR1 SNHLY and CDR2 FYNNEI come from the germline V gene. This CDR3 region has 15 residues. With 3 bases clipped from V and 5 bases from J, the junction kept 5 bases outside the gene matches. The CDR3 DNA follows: TGTGCCAGCAGTGATATTAGCGGGAGCCACAATGAGCAGTTCTTC. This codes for CASSDISGSHNEQFF. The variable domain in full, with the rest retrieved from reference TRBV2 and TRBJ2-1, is EPEVTQTPSHQVTQMGQEVILRCVPISNHLYFYWYRQILGQKVEFLVSFYNNEISEKSEIFDDQFSVERPDGSNFTLKIRSTKLEDSAMYFCASSDISGSHNEQFFGPGTRLTVL.

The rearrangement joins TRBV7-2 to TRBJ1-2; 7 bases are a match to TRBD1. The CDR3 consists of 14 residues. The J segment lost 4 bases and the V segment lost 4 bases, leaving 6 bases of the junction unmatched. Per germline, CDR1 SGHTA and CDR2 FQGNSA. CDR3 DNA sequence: TGTGCCAGCAGCTCAGGACAGGACTTCTATGGCTACACCTTC. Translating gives CASSSGQDFYGYTF.

CDR3 in DNA: TGTGCCAGCAGCTTATATACAGCTACAAAAAATGAGCAGTTCTTC. Translation gives CASSLYTATKNEQFF. V and J are TRBV7-6 and TRBJ2-1; D remains ambiguous. Germline V gene data show CDR1 as SGHVS and CDR2 as FNYEAQ. The CDR3 extends over 15 amino acids. Deletions cut 2 bases from V and 7 bases from J, with 15 bases between.

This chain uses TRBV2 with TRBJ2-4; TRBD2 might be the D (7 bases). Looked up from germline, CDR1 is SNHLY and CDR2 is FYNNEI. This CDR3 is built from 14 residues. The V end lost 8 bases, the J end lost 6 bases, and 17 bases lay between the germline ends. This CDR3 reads CASGGTGGRNIQYF. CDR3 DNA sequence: TGTGCCAGCGGGGGGACGGGGGGCCGAAACATTCAGTACTTC.

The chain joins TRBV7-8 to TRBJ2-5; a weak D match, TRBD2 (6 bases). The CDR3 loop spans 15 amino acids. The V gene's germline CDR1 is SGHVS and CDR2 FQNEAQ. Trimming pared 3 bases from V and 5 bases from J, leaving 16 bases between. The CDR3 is CASSLGEVPGETQYF. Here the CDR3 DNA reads TGTGCCAGCAGCTTGGGGGAGGTGCCCGGCGAGACCCAGTACTTC.

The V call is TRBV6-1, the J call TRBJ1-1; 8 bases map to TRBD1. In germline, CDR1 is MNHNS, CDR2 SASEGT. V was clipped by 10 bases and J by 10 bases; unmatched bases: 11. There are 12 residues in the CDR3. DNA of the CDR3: TGTGCCACCCCGGACAGGGCGGGTCGAGCTTTCTTT. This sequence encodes CATPDRAGRAFF.

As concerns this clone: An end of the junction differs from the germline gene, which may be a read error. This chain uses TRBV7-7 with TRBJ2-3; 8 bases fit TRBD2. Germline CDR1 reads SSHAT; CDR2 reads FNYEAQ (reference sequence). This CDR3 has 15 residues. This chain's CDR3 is CASSQSGSRGDTQYF. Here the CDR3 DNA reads TGTGCTAGCAGCCAAAGCGGGAGCCGGGGAGATACGCAGTATTTT. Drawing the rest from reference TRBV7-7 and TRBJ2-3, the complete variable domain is GAGVSQSPRYKVTKRGQDVTLRCDPISSHATLYWYQQALGQGPEFLTYFNYEAQPDKSGLPSDRFSAERPEGSISTLTIQRTEQRDSAMYRCASSQSGSRGDTQYFGPGTRLTVL.

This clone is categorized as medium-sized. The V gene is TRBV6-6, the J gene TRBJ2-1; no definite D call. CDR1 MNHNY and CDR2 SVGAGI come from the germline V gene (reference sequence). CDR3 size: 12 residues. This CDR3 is CACASFGNEQFF. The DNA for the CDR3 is TGTGCTTGCGCAAGTTTCGGGAATGAGCAGTTCTTC.

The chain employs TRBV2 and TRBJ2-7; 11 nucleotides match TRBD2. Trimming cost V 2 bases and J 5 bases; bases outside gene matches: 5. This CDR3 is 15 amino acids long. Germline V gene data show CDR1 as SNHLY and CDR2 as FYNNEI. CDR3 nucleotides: TGTGCCAGCAGTGAACTAGCGGGAGGTAGGGACGAGCAGTACTTC. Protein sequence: CASSELAGGRDEQYF.

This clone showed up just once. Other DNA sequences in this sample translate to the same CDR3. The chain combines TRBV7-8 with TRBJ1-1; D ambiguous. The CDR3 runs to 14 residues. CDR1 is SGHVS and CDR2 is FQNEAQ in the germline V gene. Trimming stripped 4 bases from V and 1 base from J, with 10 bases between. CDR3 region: CASSYSGKNTEAFF. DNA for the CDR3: TGTGCCAGCAGCTACTCCGGGAAGAACACTGAAGCTTTCTTT.

CDR3 coding DNA: TGTGCCAGCAGCGTTACAGGCCCCTCCTACAATGAGCAGTTCTTC. Translation: CASSVTGPSYNEQFF. J is TRBJ2-1 and V is TRBV7-8; TRBD1 is a possible D gene (5 bases). V was shortened by 5 bases and J by 0 bases, with 11 bases between the two germline ends. Germline V gene lookup returns CDR1 SGHVS and CDR2 FQNEAQ. CDR3 length equals 15 residues.

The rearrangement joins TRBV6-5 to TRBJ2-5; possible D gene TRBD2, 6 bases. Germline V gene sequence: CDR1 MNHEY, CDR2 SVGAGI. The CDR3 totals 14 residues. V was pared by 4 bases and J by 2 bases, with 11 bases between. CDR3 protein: CASSSDSGQETQYF. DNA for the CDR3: TGTGCCAGCAGTTCCGATAGCGGACAAGAGACCCAGTACTTC.

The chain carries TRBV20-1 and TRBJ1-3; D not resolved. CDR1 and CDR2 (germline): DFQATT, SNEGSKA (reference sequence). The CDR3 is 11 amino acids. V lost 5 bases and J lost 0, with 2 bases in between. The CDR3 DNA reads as TGCAGTGCTCTCTCTGGAAACACCATATATTTT. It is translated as CSALSGNTIYF.

The CDR3 DNA follows: TGCGCCAGCAGCCGAACGACAGGGGGCGCGGGTATCCGAAAAGAGCAGTACTTC. Its protein is CASSRTTGGAGIRKEQYF. The chain carries TRBV5-1 and TRBJ2-7; TRBD1 agrees at 10 bases. Germline loops: CDR1 SGHRS, CDR2 YFSETQ. The trim removed 4 bases at V and 7 bases at J, leaving 20 bases unmatched. The CDR3 consists of 18 residues. Full variable domain (remainder filled in from reference TRBV5-1 and TRBJ2-7): KAGVTQTPRYLIKTRGQQVTLSCSPISGHRSVSWYQQTPGQGLQFLFEYFSETQRNKGNFPGRFSGRQFSNSRSEMNVSTLELGDSALYLCASSRTTGGAGIRKEQYFGPGTRLTVT.